Here is one T cell receptor beta chain with its context. Its antigen is unidentified. The data originate from a study of cytomegalovirus exposure and HLA in healthy donors. Broader study findings: Three CMV-associated chains were confirmed in vitro to be specific for CMV antigens. Cytomegalovirus-associated status was assigned to 164 TCR beta chains. That first-cohort TCR clusters tended to co-occur in the roughly 110 validation repertoires was found in a later analysis.

The CDR3 is 18 residues long. Germline V gene lookup returns CDR1 KGHSH and CDR2 LQKENI. Trimming took 2 bases from V and 4 from J; bases not matched to a gene: 12. Method: immunoSEQ multiplex PCR; TCRdb's copy keeps in-frame clones and lacks some. The repertoire holds about 130,000 clones, 88% seen once, with approximately 1.5% in the top ten. The sequence was collected from a man aged 25-45 years in good health and CMV-seronegative. The sequencing input was PBMCs. V gene TRBV18 combines with J gene TRBJ2-7; 12 nucleotides line up with TRBD2. CDR3 amino acids: CASSPDPRTSGISYEQYF. The DNA of the CDR3 is TGTGCCAGCTCACCAGACCCCAGGACTAGCGGGATTAGTTACGAGCAGTACTTC.